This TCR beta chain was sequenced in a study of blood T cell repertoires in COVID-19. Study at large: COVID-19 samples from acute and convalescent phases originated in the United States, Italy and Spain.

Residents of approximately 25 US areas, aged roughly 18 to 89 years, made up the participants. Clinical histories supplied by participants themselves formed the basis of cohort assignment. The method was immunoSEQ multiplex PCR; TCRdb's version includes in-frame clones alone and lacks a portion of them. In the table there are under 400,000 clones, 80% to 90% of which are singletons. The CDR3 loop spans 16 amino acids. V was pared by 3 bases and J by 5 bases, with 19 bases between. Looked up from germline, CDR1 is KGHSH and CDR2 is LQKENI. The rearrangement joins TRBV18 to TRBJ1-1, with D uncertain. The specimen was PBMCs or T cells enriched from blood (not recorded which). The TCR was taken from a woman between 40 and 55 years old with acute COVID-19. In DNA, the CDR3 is TGTGCCAGCTCACCCGACACTTTAACTACGGGAACTGAAGCTTTCTTT. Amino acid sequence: CASSPDTLTTGTEAFF.